This is a list of T cell receptor beta chains from one sample in a study of regulatory T cells in long-lasting Graves disease. Each CDR3 protein gets one entry after TCRdb re-called the multiplex PCR reads with MiXCR. The sample holds more than 650,000 distinct CDR3 sequences, around 30% seen once. The source material was peripheral blood mononuclear cells (PBMCs), sampled when the disease was refractory, from a patient treated with antithyroid drugs. These TCRs come from a female donor with Graves disease. CDR3s include the opening cysteine and the closing phenylalanine or tryptophan. The D gene is left open where the match is weak. Some rows mark clone size as missing; the rest say once, few, many or name a class of expanded clone.

>TRBJ2-7|many|-|TRBV13
CASSLGPASYEQYF
TGTGCCAGCAGTTTGGGACCGGCCTCCTACGAGCAGTACTTC
>TRBJ1-2|-|-|TRBV28
CASSQRTVLNYGYTF
TGTGCCAGCAGCCAACGGACAGTGCTTAACTATGGCTACACCTTC
>TRBJ2-7|-|-|TRBV20-1
CSARRDPADYEQYF
TGCAGTGCGAGGAGGGACCCGGCGGACTACGAGCAGTACTTC
>TRBJ1-5|many|TRBD1|TRBV28
CASTEAGQGAGQPQHF
TGTGCCAGCACCGAAGCGGGACAGGGGGCAGGTCAGCCCCAGCATTTT
>TRBJ2-7|-|TRBD1|TRBV15
CATSGAWTGTIYEQYF
TGTGCCACCAGCGGAGCCTGGACAGGGACAATCTACGAGCAGTACTTC
>TRBJ2-1|once|TRBD2|TRBV12-3/TRBV12-4
CASSLGLAGVEQFF
TGTGCCAGCAGTCTAGGACTAGCGGGAGTCGAGCAGTTCTTC
>TRBJ1-1|once|TRBD1|TRBV6-4
CASSYSRTGPSTEAFF
TGTGCCAGCAGTTACTCTCGGACAGGTCCTAGCACTGAAGCTTTCTTT
>TRBJ2-7|-|TRBD2|TRBV7-9
CASSLGGSPGEQYF
TGTGCCAGCAGCTTGGGGGGGTCCCCTGGCGAGCAGTACTTC
>TRBJ1-1|few|TRBD1|TRBV19
CASSPQGASTEAFF
TGTGCCAGTAGTCCCCAGGGGGCTTCCACTGAAGCTTTCTTT
>TRBJ1-2|-|-|TRBV27
CASSAAGVEKYGYTF
TGTGCCAGCAGCGCTGCCGGGGTAGAGAAATATGGCTACACCTTC